A selection of T cell receptor beta chains follows, all from one sample in a study of cytomegalovirus exposure and HLA in healthy donors. Assay: immunoSEQ multiplex PCR; the TCRdb copy retains only in-frame clones and omits some. The sample shows roughly 61,000 clones, approximately 88% of them seen only once. The sample comprised PBMCs. Receptor source: a man aged 30 to 45 in good health and CMV-seropositive. CDR3s include the opening cysteine and the closing phenylalanine or tryptophan. Fields, in order: V gene, clone size, D gene, J gene, CDR3 protein, CDR3 DNA. D genes are given only for firm matches. Size values are once, few and many counts, or a class for expanded clones, and some rows have none.

V gene: TRBV28
clone size: .
D gene: .
J gene: TRBJ2-2
CDR3 protein: CASSLLQGGAGELFF
CDR3 DNA: TGTGCCAGCAGTTTACTACAGGGGGGGGCCGGGGAGCTGTTTTTT

V gene: TRBV7-9
clone size: .
D gene: TRBD1
J gene: TRBJ2-3
CDR3 protein: CASSGEGQGRSDTQYF
CDR3 DNA: TGTGCCAGCAGCGGTGAAGGACAGGGAAGATCGGATACGCAGTATTTT

V gene: TRBV19
clone size: .
D gene: TRBD1
J gene: TRBJ2-7
CDR3 protein: CASSRPTGGSYEQYF
CDR3 DNA: TGTGCCAGTAGCCGACCGACAGGGGGCTCCTACGAGCAGTACTTC

V gene: TRBV2
clone size: .
D gene: .
J gene: TRBJ2-2
CDR3 protein: CASSAESGNTGELFF
CDR3 DNA: TGTGCCAGCAGTGCTGAAAGCGGGAACACCGGGGAGCTGTTTTTT

V gene: TRBV5-6
clone size: .
D gene: TRBD1
J gene: TRBJ1-4
CDR3 protein: CASSQRTGIGEKLFF
CDR3 DNA: TGTGCCAGCAGCCAAAGGACAGGGATCGGGGAAAAACTGTTTTTT

V gene: TRBV9
clone size: .
D gene: TRBD1
J gene: TRBJ2-2
CDR3 protein: CASSDDRGSWTGELFF
CDR3 DNA: TGTGCCAGCAGCGACGACAGGGGGTCCTGGACCGGGGAGCTGTTTTTT

V gene: TRBV28
clone size: once
D gene: TRBD1
J gene: TRBJ1-2
CDR3 protein: CASSIGQGKDTF
CDR3 DNA: TGTGCCAGCAGTATCGGACAGGGCAAAGACACCTTC

V gene: TRBV9
clone size: .
D gene: .
J gene: TRBJ2-1
CDR3 protein: CASSPRPIYNEQFF
CDR3 DNA: TGTGCCAGCAGCCCTCGCCCTATTTACAATGAGCAGTTCTTC

V gene: TRBV6-1
clone size: .
D gene: TRBD1
J gene: TRBJ2-7
CDR3 protein: CASSPRRQGRGEQYF
CDR3 DNA: TGTGCCAGCAGTCCCCGGCGACAGGGTCGGGGCGAGCAGTACTTC

V gene: TRBV4-1
clone size: .
D gene: .
J gene: TRBJ1-3
CDR3 protein: CASSQREGAGNTIYF
CDR3 DNA: TGCGCCAGCAGCCAGAGGGAGGGTGCCGGAAACACCATATATTTT

V gene: TRBV6-6
clone size: .
D gene: TRBD1
J gene: TRBJ2-5
CDR3 protein: CASSYSGQETQYF
CDR3 DNA: TGTGCCAGCAGTTACTCGGGACAGGAGACCCAGTACTTC

V gene: TRBV29-1
clone size: .
D gene: .
J gene: TRBJ2-2
CDR3 protein: CSVYRDTGELFF
CDR3 DNA: TGCAGCGTTTACCGGGACACCGGGGAGCTGTTTTTT

V gene: TRBV7-6
clone size: .
D gene: TRBD2
J gene: TRBJ2-7
CDR3 protein: CASSHELAGASGDEQYF
CDR3 DNA: TGTGCCAGCAGCCATGAACTAGCGGGAGCCAGTGGCGACGAGCAGTACTTC

V gene: TRBV7-6
clone size: .
D gene: TRBD2
J gene: TRBJ2-3
CDR3 protein: CASGLLADTQYF
CDR3 DNA: TGTGCCAGCGGCCTACTAGCGGATACGCAGTATTTT

V gene: TRBV19
clone size: .
D gene: TRBD1
J gene: TRBJ1-1
CDR3 protein: CASSILPGQGLNTEAFF
CDR3 DNA: TGTGCCAGTAGTATCCTGCCGGGACAGGGACTGAACACTGAAGCTTTCTTT

V gene: TRBV4-3
clone size: .
D gene: .
J gene: TRBJ1-1
CDR3 protein: CASSQGGRANTEAFF
CDR3 DNA: TGCGCCAGCAGCCAAGGCGGGAGGGCCAACACTGAAGCTTTCTTT

V gene: TRBV2
clone size: .
D gene: .
J gene: TRBJ2-5
CDR3 protein: CASSEGSGVSETQYF
CDR3 DNA: TGTGCCAGCAGTGAAGGGTCAGGGGTGTCGGAGACCCAGTACTTC

V gene: TRBV18
clone size: .
D gene: .
J gene: TRBJ1-2
CDR3 protein: CASSPTTNYGYTF
CDR3 DNA: TGTGCCAGCTCACCGACAACCAACTATGGCTACACCTTC

V gene: TRBV7-9
clone size: .
D gene: .
J gene: TRBJ2-3
CDR3 protein: CASSSRGISTDTQYF
CDR3 DNA: TGTGCCAGCAGCTCCCGCGGGATTAGCACAGATACGCAGTATTTT

V gene: TRBV6-6
clone size: .
D gene: TRBD2
J gene: TRBJ2-1
CDR3 protein: CAVSGRNEQFF
CDR3 DNA: TGTGCCGTGAGCGGGAGGAATGAGCAGTTCTTC

V gene: TRBV4-1
clone size: once
D gene: .
J gene: TRBJ1-5
CDR3 protein: CASSQDGAAWGDQPQHF
CDR3 DNA: TGCGCCAGCAGCCAAGATGGGGCAGCCTGGGGGGATCAGCCCCAGCATTTT

V gene: TRBV28
clone size: .
D gene: .
J gene: TRBJ1-2
CDR3 protein: CATRSHRFINYGYTF
CDR3 DNA: TGTGCCACCAGGTCTCACAGGTTTATCAACTATGGCTACACCTTC